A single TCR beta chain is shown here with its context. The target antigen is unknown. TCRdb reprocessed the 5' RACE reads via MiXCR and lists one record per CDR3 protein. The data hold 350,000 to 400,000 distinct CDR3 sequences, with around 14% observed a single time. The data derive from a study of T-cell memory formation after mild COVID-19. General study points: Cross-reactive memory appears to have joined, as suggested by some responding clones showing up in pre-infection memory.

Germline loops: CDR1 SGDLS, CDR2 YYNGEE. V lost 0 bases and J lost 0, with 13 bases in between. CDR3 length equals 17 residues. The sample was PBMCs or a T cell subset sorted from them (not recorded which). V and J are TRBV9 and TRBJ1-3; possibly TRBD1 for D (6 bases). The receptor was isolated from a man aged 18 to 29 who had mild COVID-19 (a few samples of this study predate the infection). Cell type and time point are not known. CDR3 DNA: TGTGCCAGCAGCGTAGCTGAGACAGGCAGCTCTGGAAACACCATATATTTT. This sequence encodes CASSVAETGSSGNTIYF.